This T cell receptor (beta chain) was captured in a study of human T cells and chemical hapten exposure. Points from the study as a whole: Patch test score tracked positively with PT1 expanded TCR counts.

TCRdb re-called the RACE reads through MiXCR, storing one row per CDR3 protein. Here the sample spans some 340,000 distinct CDR3 sequences, under 8% being singletons. With respect to this clonotype: Its antigen is as yet unknown.

The CDR3 covers 16 residues. The V end lost 0 bases, the J end lost 5 bases, and 13 bases lay between the germline ends. Germline V gene sequence: CDR1 MNHNS, CDR2 SASEGT. Time point denoted: patch test 1, 2 weeks after DPC sensitization. Indicated treatment: therapeutic diphenylcyclopropenone sensitization with weekly scalp DPC. The chain is built from TRBV6-1 and TRBJ2-2; maybe TRBD1 (6 bases). This receptor was taken from a woman under 30 with alopecia areata. Some clones in this sample may be carry-over from other donors' samples. The input for sequencing was whole blood, taken in connection with sensitization to the hapten diphenylcyclopropenone (DPC). The DNA of the CDR3 is TGTGCCAGCAGTGAAGCGGGGGCTAGCCGGACCGGGGAGCTGTTTTTT. Translating gives CASSEAGASRTGELFF.